Only a few counts were recorded for the clone carrying this TCR beta chain. Its target is not known. From 5'RACE with constant-segment primers came TCR alpha and TCR beta cDNA libraries that carried sample barcodes and UMIs. TCRdb redid the calling of the 5' RACE reads with MiXCR, one entry per CDR3 protein. Of almost 550,000 distinct CDR3 sequences in the sample, just over 20% were seen once. This record comes from a study of T-cell memory formation after mild COVID-19. Across the whole study: Largely donor-specific TCR clusters were found. General study findings and limits: Second-wave clones that peaked on day 37 lacked confirmed SARS-CoV-2 specificity. The study found contracting CD4+ clones mainly in CM and EM and contracting CD8+ clones in EMRA.

Trimming removed 6 bases at V and 6 bases at J, with 14 bases between. The germline CDR1 and CDR2 sequences are ENHRY and SYGVKD. The CDR3 has 14 amino acids. The gene calls are TRBV10-3 and TRBJ2-2; D might be TRBD1 (5 bases). Source material: PBMCs or a T cell subset sorted from them (not recorded which). The clonotype comes from an adult woman who had mild COVID-19 (a few samples of this study predate the infection). Cell type and time point are not known. The DNA for the CDR3 is TGTGCCATCAGCTCGGACAAGCCACCCGGGGAGCTGTTTTTT. Translating it yields CAISSDKPPGELFF.